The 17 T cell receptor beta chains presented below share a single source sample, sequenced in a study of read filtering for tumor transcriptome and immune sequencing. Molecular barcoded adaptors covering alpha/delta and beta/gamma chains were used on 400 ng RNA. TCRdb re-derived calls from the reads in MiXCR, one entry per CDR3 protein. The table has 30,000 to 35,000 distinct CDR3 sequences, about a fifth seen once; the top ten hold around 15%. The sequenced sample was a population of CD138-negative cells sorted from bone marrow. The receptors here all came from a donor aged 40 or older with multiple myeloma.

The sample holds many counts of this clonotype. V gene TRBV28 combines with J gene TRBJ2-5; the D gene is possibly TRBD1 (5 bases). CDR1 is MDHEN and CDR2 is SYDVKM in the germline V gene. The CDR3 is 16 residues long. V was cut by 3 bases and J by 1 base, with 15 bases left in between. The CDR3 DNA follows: TGTGCCAGCAGTTTGTTCAGGGTGAGAGGCCAAGAGACCCAGTACTTC. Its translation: CASSLFRVRGQETQYF.

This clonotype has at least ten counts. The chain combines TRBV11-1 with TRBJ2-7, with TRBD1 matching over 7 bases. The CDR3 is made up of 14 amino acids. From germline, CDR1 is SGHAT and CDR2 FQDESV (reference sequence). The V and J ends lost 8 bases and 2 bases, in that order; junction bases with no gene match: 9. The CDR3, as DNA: TGTGCCAGCGAACAGACGACAGGGACCTACGAGCAGTACTTC. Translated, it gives CASEQTTGTYEQYF. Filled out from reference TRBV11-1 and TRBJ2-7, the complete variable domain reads EAEVAQSPRYKITEKSQAVAFWCDPISGHATLYWYRQILGQGPELLVQFQDESVVDDSQLPKDRFSAERLKGVDSTLKIQPAELGDSAMYLCASEQTTGTYEQYFGPGTRLTVT.

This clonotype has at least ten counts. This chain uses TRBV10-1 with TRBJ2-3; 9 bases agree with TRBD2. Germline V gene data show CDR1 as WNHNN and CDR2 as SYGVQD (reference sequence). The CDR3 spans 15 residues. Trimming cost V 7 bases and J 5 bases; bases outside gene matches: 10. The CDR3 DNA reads TGCGCCAGCACCCTCCTTGCGGGAGGGAGAGATACGCAGTATTTT. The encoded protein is CASTLLAGGRDTQYF.

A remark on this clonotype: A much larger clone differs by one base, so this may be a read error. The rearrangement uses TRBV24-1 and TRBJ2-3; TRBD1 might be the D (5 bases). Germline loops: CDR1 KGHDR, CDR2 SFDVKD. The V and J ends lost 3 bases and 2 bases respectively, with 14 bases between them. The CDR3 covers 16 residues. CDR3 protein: CATSDGAARNTDTQYF. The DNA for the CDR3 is TGTGCCACCAGTGATGGGGCAGCCAGGAACACAGATACGCAGTATTTT.

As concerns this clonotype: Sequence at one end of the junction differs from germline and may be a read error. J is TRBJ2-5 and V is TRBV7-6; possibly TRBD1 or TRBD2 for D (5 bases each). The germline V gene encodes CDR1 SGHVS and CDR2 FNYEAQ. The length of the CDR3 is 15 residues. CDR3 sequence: CASNLGYGGQETQYF. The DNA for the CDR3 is TGTGCCAGCAACTTAGGCTATGGGGGACAAGAGACCCAGTACTTC.

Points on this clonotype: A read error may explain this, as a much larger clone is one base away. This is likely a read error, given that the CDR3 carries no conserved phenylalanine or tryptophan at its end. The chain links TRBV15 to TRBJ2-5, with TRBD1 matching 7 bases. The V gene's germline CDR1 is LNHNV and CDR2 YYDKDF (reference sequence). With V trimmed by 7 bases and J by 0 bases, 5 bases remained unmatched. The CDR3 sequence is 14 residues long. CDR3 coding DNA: TGTGCCACCAATTCAGGGGGAGACCAAGAGACCCAGTACCTC. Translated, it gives CATNSGGDQETQYL.

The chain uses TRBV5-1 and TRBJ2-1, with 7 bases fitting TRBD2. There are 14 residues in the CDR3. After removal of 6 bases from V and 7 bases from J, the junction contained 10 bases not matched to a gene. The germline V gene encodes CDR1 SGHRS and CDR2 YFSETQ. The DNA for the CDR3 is TGCGCCAGCAACGAGGCGGGAGACTGGAATGAGCAGTTCTTC. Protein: CASNEAGDWNEQFF. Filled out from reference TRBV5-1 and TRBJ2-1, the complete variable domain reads KAGVTQTPRYLIKTRGQQVTLSCSPISGHRSVSWYQQTPGQGLQFLFEYFSETQRNKGNFPGRFSGRQFSNSRSEMNVSTLELGDSALYLCASNEAGDWNEQFFGPGTRLTVL.

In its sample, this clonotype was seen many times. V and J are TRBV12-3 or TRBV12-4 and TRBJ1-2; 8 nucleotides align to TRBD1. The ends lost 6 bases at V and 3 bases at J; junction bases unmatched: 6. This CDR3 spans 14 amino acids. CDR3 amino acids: CASSSTGEDYGYTF. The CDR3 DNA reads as TGTGCCAGCAGCTCGACAGGGGAGGACTATGGCTACACCTTC.

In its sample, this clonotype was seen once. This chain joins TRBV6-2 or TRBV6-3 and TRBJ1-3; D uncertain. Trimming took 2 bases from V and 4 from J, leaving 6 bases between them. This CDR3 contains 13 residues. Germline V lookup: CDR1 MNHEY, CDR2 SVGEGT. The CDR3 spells CASSYPQGNTIYF. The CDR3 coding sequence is TGTGCCAGCAGTTACCCTCAAGGAAACACCATATATTTT.

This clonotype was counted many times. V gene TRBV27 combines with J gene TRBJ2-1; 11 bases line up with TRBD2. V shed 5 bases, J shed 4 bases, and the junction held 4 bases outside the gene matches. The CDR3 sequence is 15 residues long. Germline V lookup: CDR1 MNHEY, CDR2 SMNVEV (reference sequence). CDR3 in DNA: TGTGCCAGCAGTCCGACTAGCGGGATTTACAATGAGCAGTTCTTC. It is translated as CASSPTSGIYNEQFF.

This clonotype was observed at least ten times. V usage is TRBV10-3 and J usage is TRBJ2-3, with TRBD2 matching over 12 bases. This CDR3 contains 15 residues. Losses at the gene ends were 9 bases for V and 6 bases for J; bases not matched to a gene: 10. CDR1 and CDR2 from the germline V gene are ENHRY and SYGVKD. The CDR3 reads CAIRLAGAEGDTQYF. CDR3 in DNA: TGTGCCATACGACTAGCGGGAGCAGAGGGCGATACGCAGTATTTT.

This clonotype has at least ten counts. The DNA for the CDR3 is TGCAGTGCTAGATATGGGGGCGCAGGGTTTGTCGATGAGCAGTTCTTC. It encodes CSARYGGAGFVDEQFF. The rearrangement joins TRBV20-1 to TRBJ2-1; maybe TRBD1 (6 bases). V dropped 2 bases and J dropped 8 bases, with 22 bases sitting between them. The CDR3 spans 16 residues. Germline CDR1 DFQATT, CDR2 SNEGSKA (reference sequence).

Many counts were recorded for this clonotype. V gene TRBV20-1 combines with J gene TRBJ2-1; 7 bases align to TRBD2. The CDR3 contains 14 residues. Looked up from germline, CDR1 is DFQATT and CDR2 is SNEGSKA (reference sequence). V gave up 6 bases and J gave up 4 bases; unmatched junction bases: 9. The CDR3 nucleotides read TGCAGTGCCGTTAGACTAGCAGATTACAATGAGCAGTTCTTC. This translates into CSAVRLADYNEQFF.

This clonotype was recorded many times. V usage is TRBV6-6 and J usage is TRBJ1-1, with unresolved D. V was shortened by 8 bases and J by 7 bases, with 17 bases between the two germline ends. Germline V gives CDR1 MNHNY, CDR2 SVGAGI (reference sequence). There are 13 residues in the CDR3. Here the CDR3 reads CASGLIEGGEAFF. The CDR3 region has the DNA TGTGCCAGCGGGCTCATAGAGGGTGGTGAAGCTTTCTTT.

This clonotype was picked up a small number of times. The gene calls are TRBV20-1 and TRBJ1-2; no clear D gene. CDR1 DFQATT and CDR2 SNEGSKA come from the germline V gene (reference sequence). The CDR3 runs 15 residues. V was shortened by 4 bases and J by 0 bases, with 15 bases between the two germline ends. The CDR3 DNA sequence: TGCAGTGCTAAACTAGACGGCGTGCCTAACTATGGCTACACCTTC. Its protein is CSAKLDGVPNYGYTF.

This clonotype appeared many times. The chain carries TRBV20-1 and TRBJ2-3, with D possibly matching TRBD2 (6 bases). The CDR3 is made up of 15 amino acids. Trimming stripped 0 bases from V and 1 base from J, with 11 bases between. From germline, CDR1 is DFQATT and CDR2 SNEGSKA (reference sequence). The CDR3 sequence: CSARDSSGGTDTQYF. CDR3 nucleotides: TGCAGTGCTAGAGACTCGTCGGGGGGCACAGATACGCAGTATTTT.

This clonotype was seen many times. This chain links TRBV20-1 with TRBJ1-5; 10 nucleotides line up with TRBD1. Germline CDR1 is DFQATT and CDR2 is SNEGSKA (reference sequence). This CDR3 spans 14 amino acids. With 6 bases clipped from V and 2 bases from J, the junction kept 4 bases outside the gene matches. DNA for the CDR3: TGCAGTGCGCAGACAGGGGGCGGCAATCAGCCCCAGCATTTT. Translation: CSAQTGGGNQPQHF.